The 30 T cell receptor beta chains listed next were all sequenced from one sample in a study of regulatory T cells in long-lasting Graves disease. Through Arm-PCR of CDR3 regions and iRepertoire HTBI primers, TCR beta libraries were built. Each CDR3 protein is one row after TCRdb ran MiXCR on the multiplex PCR reads. The sample comprises 400,000 to 500,000 distinct CDR3 sequences, roughly 15% of which are singletons, and 20% to 25% rests with the top ten. As to time point: newly diagnosed GD, antithyroid drugs for less than 3 months. After RNA was extracted from PBMCs, the TCR library was made from it. The same sample was also used in a study of T cells in Graves' hyperthyroidism and ophthalmopathy.

The starting material was peripheral blood mononuclear cells (PBMCs), obtained at new diagnosis, from a patient treated with antithyroid drugs. The receptors here all came from a woman aged 18-35 years with Graves disease.

This clonotype was seen ten or more times. The chain is built from TRBV3-1 and TRBJ2-5, with 8 bases matching TRBD1. Trimming at V came to 6 bases and at J to 3 bases, leaving 12 bases not matched to a gene. The CDR3 sequence is 16 residues long. Germline values: CDR1 LGHDT, CDR2 YNNKEL (reference sequence). The CDR3 spells CASSPQGARDKETQYF. The CDR3, as DNA: TGTGCCAGCAGTCCCCAGGGGGCGCGGGACAAAGAGACCCAGTACTTC.

The chain uses TRBV28 and TRBJ2-5; no reliable D call. Trimming removed 5 bases at V and 2 bases at J, with 12 bases between. This CDR3 is 14 amino acids long. In germline, CDR1 is MDHEN, CDR2 SYDVKM. This chain's CDR3 is CASSGPHQQETQYF. As DNA, the CDR3 is TGTGCCAGCAGTGGGCCACATCAACAAGAGACCCAGTACTTC.

Many counts were recorded for this clonotype. The chain employs TRBV5-6 and TRBJ2-1; weak D call: TRBD1 (5 bases). The CDR3 loop spans 18 amino acids. Trimming took 1 base from V and 3 from J, leaving 20 bases between them. CDR1 is SGHDT and CDR2 is YYEEEE in the germline V gene. The CDR3 loop is CASSLRGFQGRFYNEQFF. CDR3 in DNA: TGTGCCAGCAGCTTGAGGGGCTTTCAGGGCCGGTTCTACAATGAGCAGTTCTTC. The entire variable domain, with the rest obtained from reference TRBV5-6 and TRBJ2-1, is as follows: DAGVTQSPTHLIKTRGQQVTLRCSPKSGHDTVSWYQQALGQGPQFIFQYYEEEERQRGNFPDRFSGHQFPNYSSELNVNALLLGDSALYLCASSLRGFQGRFYNEQFFGPGTRLTVL.

This clonotype was observed many times. The rearrangement links TRBV6-1 to TRBJ2-7; possibly TRBD1 or TRBD2 for D (5 bases each). The V gene lost 1 base and the J gene lost 3 bases, with 13 bases spanning the gap. This CDR3 has 15 residues. The germline gives CDR1 MNHNS, CDR2 SASEGT. CDR3: CASSEGDGSHYEQYF. In DNA, the CDR3 is TGTGCCAGCAGTGAAGGGGACGGATCCCACTACGAGCAGTACTTC.

V and J are TRBV11-1 and TRBJ1-6; 12 bases line up with TRBD1. The CDR3 has 15 residues. V shed 8 bases, J shed 10 bases, and the junction held 9 bases outside the gene matches. The V gene's germline CDR1 is SGHAT and CDR2 FQDESV (reference sequence). For the CDR3, the DNA is TGTGCCAGCCGGGACAGGGGGCAGCATCGGTCACCCCTCCACTTT. It is translated as CASRDRGQHRSPLHF.

The sample holds many counts of this clonotype. The chain couples TRBV11-3 to TRBJ1-4, with a weak D call TRBD1 (5 bases). Germline V gives CDR1 SGHNT, CDR2 YENEEA. V gave up 5 bases and J gave up 7 bases, with 14 bases separating them. This CDR3 contains 14 residues. The CDR3 coding sequence is TGTGCCAGCAGCCTCGGGGCGGAGATTGAAAAACTGTTTTTT. Protein: CASSLGAEIEKLFF.

The genes are TRBV25-1 and TRBJ2-7; D is perhaps TRBD1 (6 bases). CDR1 and CDR2 from the germline V gene are MGHDK and SYGVNS. The CDR3 runs 15 residues. V shed 5 bases and J shed 0 bases, with 14 bases lying between them. CDR3 amino acids: CASSTGFTSSYEQYF. The CDR3 nucleotides read TGTGCCAGCAGTACAGGGTTCACCTCCTCCTACGAGCAGTACTTC.

This clonotype was seen ten or more times. A much larger clonotype is one base distant, so this may be a read error. V is TRBV13 and J is TRBJ2-3, with unresolved D. Germline V gives CDR1 PRHDT, CDR2 FYEKMQ (reference sequence). This CDR3 comprises 12 residues. Deletions cut 5 bases from V and 2 bases from J, with 5 bases between. The CDR3 DNA sequence: TGTGCCAGCAGCACTTACACAGATACGCAGTATTTT. This translates into CASSTYTDTQYF.

This sequence joins TRBV29-1 and TRBJ2-5; TRBD1 or TRBD2 may be the D gene (5 bases each). Between the trimmed V and J ends, which lost 5 bases and 1 base, there was a span of 11 bases. Germline V gene sequence: CDR1 SQVTM, CDR2 ANQGSEA. This CDR3 spans 13 amino acids. The DNA of the CDR3 is TGCAGCGTTCAGGGACCCTTCCAAGAGACCCAGTACTTC. Its translation: CSVQGPFQETQYF.

V gene TRBV13 combines with J gene TRBJ1-2; possibly TRBD1 for D (5 bases). CDR3 size: 11 residues. The germline gives CDR1 PRHDT, CDR2 FYEKMQ (reference sequence). V was trimmed by 4 bases and J by 8 bases, leaving 8 bases between them. The CDR3 loop reads CASSSGQGYTF. In DNA form, the CDR3 reads TGTGCCAGCAGCTCCGGACAAGGCTACACCTTC.

This clonotype was seen only a few times. The CDR3 sequence is CASSFSVYGTSPNRPYEQYF. For the CDR3, the DNA is TGTGCCAGCAGCTTTTCGGTTTACGGGACTAGCCCAAACCGTCCCTACGAGCAGTACTTC. V usage is TRBV11-3 and J usage is TRBJ2-7, with 9 bases fitting TRBD2. J gave up 2 bases and V 3 bases, and 20 bases lay outside the gene matches. The CDR3 extends over 20 amino acids. Germline V gene lookup returns CDR1 SGHNT and CDR2 YENEEA. Combining the CDR3 with reference TRBV11-3 and TRBJ2-7 gives the whole variable domain EAGVVQSPRYKIIEKKQPVAFWCNPISGHNTLYWYLQNLGQGPELLIRYENEEAVDDSQLPKDRFSAERLKGVDSTLKIQPAELGDSAVYLCASSFSVYGTSPNRPYEQYFGPGTRLTVT.

This clonotype was seen a handful of times. The chain links TRBV5-4 to TRBJ2-7; perhaps D is TRBD1 or TRBD2 (6 bases each). The CDR3 contains 15 residues. V dropped 0 bases and J dropped 6 bases, with 16 bases sitting between them. Germline loops: CDR1 SGHNT, CDR2 YYREEE (reference sequence). The CDR3 sequence is CASSLALGGHGEQYF. Here the CDR3 DNA reads TGTGCCAGCAGCTTGGCCTTGGGGGGCCACGGCGAGCAGTACTTC.

This clonotype was seen ten or more times. This chain joins TRBV12-3 or TRBV12-4 and TRBJ2-5; 8 bases agree with TRBD2. J gave up 1 base and V 2 bases, and 0 bases lay outside the gene matches. The CDR3 consists of 14 residues. Here the CDR3 DNA reads TGTGCCAGCAGTTTAACTAGCGGCCAAGAGACCCAGTACTTC. This codes for CASSLTSGQETQYF.

The gene calls are TRBV12-3 or TRBV12-4 and TRBJ2-3; TRBD2 is a possible D gene (6 bases). This CDR3 comprises 14 residues. With 3 bases removed from V and 4 bases from J, the gap between germline ends came to 11 bases. CDR3 residues: CASSFTLASDTQYF. The CDR3 region has the DNA TGTGCCAGCAGTTTTACCCTAGCGTCAGATACGCAGTATTTT.

This clonotype showed up many times. The J gene is TRBJ2-7, the V gene TRBV6-1; possible D gene TRBD1, 6 bases. Trimming took off 7 bases at V and 1 base at J, with 14 bases between the two ends. The CDR3 contains 14 residues. Germline CDR1 and CDR2: MNHNS and SASEGT. The DNA of the CDR3 is TGTGCCAGCAAACAGGGTGGTCAGTCCTACGAGCAGTACTTC. Protein: CASKQGGQSYEQYF.

This clonotype was seen once. This clone may be a read error of a much larger clone one base away. The chain is built from TRBV3-1 and TRBJ2-5; a weak D match, TRBD1 (5 bases). The CDR3 contains 15 residues. Germline V gene sequence: CDR1 LGHDT, CDR2 YNNKEL (reference sequence). Between the trimmed V and J ends, which lost 4 bases and 1 base, there was a span of 13 bases. This CDR3 reads CASSREGEAQETQYF. CDR3 DNA sequence: TGTGCCAGCAGCCGAGAAGGGGAAGCCCAAGAGACCCAGTACTTC.

A remark on this clonotype: A much larger clone lies one base from this, so it may be a read error. The genes are TRBV28 and TRBJ2-1, with D perhaps TRBD2 (6 bases). The CDR3 extends over 17 amino acids. Looked up from germline, CDR1 is MDHEN and CDR2 is SYDVKM. The CDR3 bases are TGTGCCAGCAACACATTAGCGGCGGGGACCTCCTACGATGAGCAGTTCTTC. It specifies CASNTLAAGTSYDEQFF.

This chain connects TRBV4-1 to TRBJ2-7; D remains unclear. V gave up 1 base and J gave up 3 bases, with 10 bases separating them. The V gene's germline CDR1 is MGHRA and CDR2 YSYEKL. This CDR3 spans 14 amino acids. The CDR3 DNA reads as TGCGCCAGCAGCCAAGGAGATAAGGGCTACGAGCAGTACTTC. Translating gives CASSQGDKGYEQYF.

This clonotype was picked up a small number of times. The V call is TRBV5-1, the J call TRBJ1-2, with 11 nucleotides matching TRBD1. The V and J ends lost 0 bases and 8 bases, in that order; junction bases with no gene match: 3. The CDR3 is made up of 14 amino acids. The germline CDR1 and CDR2 sequences are SGHRS and YFSETQ. The CDR3 DNA follows: TGCGCCAGCAGCTTGGACAGGACAGGGGGCGGCTACACCTTC. Translation: CASSLDRTGGGYTF.

CDR3 bases: TGTGCCAGCAGCGAGGGTCCACTAGCGCTCGAGCAGTACTTC. This encodes CASSEGPLALEQYF. The chain has TRBV7-9 and TRBJ2-7, with 7 bases matching TRBD2. Trimming at V came to 5 bases and at J to 6 bases, leaving 10 bases not matched to a gene. The CDR3 has 14 amino acids. Germline lookup yields CDR1 SEHNR and CDR2 FQNEAQ (reference sequence).

This clonotype turned up a few times. The J gene is TRBJ1-2, the V gene TRBV5-1; possibly TRBD1 for D (6 bases). V lost 2 bases to trimming and J lost 1 base, with 12 bases between them. Per germline, CDR1 SGHRS and CDR2 YFSETQ. The length of the CDR3 is 15 residues. The CDR3 sequence: CASSFSQGVNYGYTF. The CDR3 bases are TGCGCCAGCAGCTTCTCACAGGGAGTTAACTATGGCTACACCTTC.

This chain joins TRBV5-5 and TRBJ2-5; D is possibly TRBD1 (5 bases). CDR1 is SGHKS, CDR2 YYEKEE, per germline (reference sequence). V gave up 0 bases and J gave up 6 bases, with 12 bases separating them. This CDR3 spans 14 amino acids. The CDR3 nucleotides are TGTGCCAGCAGCTTGGGGTCAGGGCCACAGACCCAGTACTTC. This sequence encodes CASSLGSGPQTQYF.

This clonotype was picked up a small number of times. One junction end does not reproduce the germline sequence, and a read error may be involved. The CDR3 bases are TGTGCCAGCAGCTTAACAGGAGAGACCCGGTACTTC. It codes for CASSLTGETRYF. The chain carries TRBV7-2 and TRBJ2-3; D is perhaps TRBD1 (5 bases). From germline, CDR1 is SGHTA and CDR2 FQGNSA. The CDR3 is made up of 12 amino acids.

This clonotype has just a few counts. The chain links TRBV28 to TRBJ2-5; possibly TRBD2 for D (6 bases). CDR3 length equals 13 residues. The V end was cut by 3 bases, the J end by 6 bases, with 11 bases between. Germline-derived CDR1 and CDR2 are MDHEN and SYDVKM. The CDR3 DNA is TGTGCCAGCAGTTTTGTTAGCGGAAAGACCCAGTACTTC. Translating gives CASSFVSGKTQYF.

The chain combines TRBV6-1 with TRBJ2-5; D may correspond to TRBD1 or TRBD2 (5 bases each). CDR1 and CDR2 (germline): MNHNS, SASEGT. This CDR3 comprises 13 residues. V was clipped by 10 bases and J by 5 bases, with 17 bases between them. CDR3 protein: CATQEAGTETQYF. The CDR3 nucleotides read TGTGCCACCCAGGAGGCCGGGACCGAGACCCAGTACTTC.

This clonotype was counted many times. The chain uses TRBV2 and TRBJ2-7; a possible D gene is TRBD2 (5 bases). CDR1 is SNHLY, CDR2 FYNNEI, per germline. CDR3 length equals 14 residues. The V end was cut by 6 bases, the J end by 5 bases, with 17 bases between. CDR3 bases: TGTGCCAGCAGACAAGAAGTGGCGGGTAACGAGCAGTACTTC. It yields the protein CASRQEVAGNEQYF.

This clonotype was detected many times. The chain employs TRBV27 and TRBJ2-7; 7 bases fit TRBD1. V dropped 2 bases and J dropped 3; count of bases not matched to a gene: 7. This CDR3 region has 15 residues. CDR1 and CDR2 (germline): MNHEY, SMNVEV (reference sequence). The CDR3 here is CASSLVGTALYEQYF. The DNA for the CDR3 is TGTGCCAGCAGTTTAGTAGGGACAGCTCTCTACGAGCAGTACTTC.

A few counts support this clonotype. The V call is TRBV6-1, the J call TRBJ2-5, with 9 bases aligning to TRBD2. Near its end, the DNA agrees better with TRBJ2-1, so the J call may be wrong. Germline CDR1 MNHNS, CDR2 SASEGT. The CDR3 sequence is 13 residues long. The DNA of the CDR3 is TGTGCCAGCAGTGAGCGGGAGGGCCGCGAGCAGTTCTTC. It translates to CASSEREGREQFF.

This clonotype was seen only a few times. V gene TRBV12-3 or TRBV12-4 combines with J gene TRBJ2-2; TRBD1 matches 8 bases. J lost 5 bases, V lost 6 bases, and 14 bases had no gene match. The CDR3 is 17 residues long. In DNA, the CDR3 is TGTGCCAGCAGGAGACAGGGGCGAGTGGGACCTACCGGGGAGCTGTTTTTT. This gives the protein CASRRQGRVGPTGELFF.

This clonotype was recorded at least ten times. V gene TRBV27 combines with J gene TRBJ1-1; 7 nucleotides align to TRBD1. With V trimmed by 7 bases and J by 4 bases, 9 bases remained unmatched. The CDR3 is made up of 14 amino acids. Germline V gene data show CDR1 as MNHEY and CDR2 as SMNVEV (reference sequence). The CDR3 sequence: CASKQPQGGTEAFF. The CDR3 DNA reads TGTGCCAGCAAACAACCCCAGGGGGGCACTGAAGCTTTCTTT.